This T cell receptor beta chain was identified during a study of shared clonotypes between healthy human individuals. Findings of the study overall: Non-shared clonotypes displayed generation probabilities falling below those of clonotypes present in all four donors.

Using immunoSEQ multiplex PCR, the repertoire was profiled, and TCRdb retains in-frame clones only, with some absent. The sample shows over 850,000 clones, about 84% of them seen only once. The V gene's germline CDR1 is SNHLY and CDR2 FYNNEI. The ends were cut back, 6 bases at V and 5 bases at J, with 11 bases in the middle. This CDR3 contains 13 residues. Regarding this clone: Its antigen is currently unknown.

Material for sequencing was memory CD4+ T cells from PBMCs. Specified subset: CD45RA-negative fraction. The TCR was taken from a man younger than 35 in good health. Some clones in this sample may be carry-over from other donors' samples. The chain couples TRBV2 to TRBJ1-5; possibly TRBD1 for D (5 bases). The CDR3 DNA reads as TGTGCCAGCAGGGTCGGGGGGTATCAGCCCCAGCATTTT. This translates into CASRVGGYQPQHF.